This T cell receptor (beta chain) was identified in a study of cytomegalovirus exposure and HLA in healthy donors. The data were produced by immunoSEQ multiplex PCR, yet TCRdb's version contains in-frame clones alone and is incomplete. The data contain 110,000 or so clones, roughly 84% of them seen just once; the ten biggest clones take up more than 2.5%. This clone has a handful of counts. The TCR originated in a woman aged 18-35 years in good health and CMV-seronegative. The sample was PBMCs.

DNA of the CDR3: TGTGCCAGTAGTATCCAGGCCACCTACGAGCAGTACTTC. Translation gives CASSIQATYEQYF. V usage is TRBV19 and J usage is TRBJ2-7; D is undetermined. The CDR3 covers 13 residues. Deletions cut 3 bases from V and 2 bases from J, with 8 bases between. Germline V gene lookup returns CDR1 LNHDA and CDR2 SQIVND (reference sequence).